The rows below give T cell receptor beta chains drawn from one sample of a study of blood T cell repertoires in COVID-19. Method: immunoSEQ multiplex PCR; TCRdb's copy keeps in-frame clones and lacks some. The sample has 150,000 or so clones, roughly 88% seen once; the top ten hold around 5.1%. The sample comprised PBMCs or T cells enriched from blood (not recorded which). The receptors stem from a man between 65 and 80 years old who had been exposed to COVID-19. The CDR3 runs from the conserved cysteine through the conserved F or W. Fields, in order: D gene, V gene, clone size, J gene, CDR3 protein, CDR3 DNA. A D gene is named only where the DNA matches it firmly. The size of a clone is reported for some rows only, either as once, few or many, or as a class for expanded clones.

d_call: NA; v_call: TRBV19; clone_size: NA; j_call: TRBJ1-2; cdr3_aa: CATSQVGTTYGYTF; cdr3_nt: TGTGCCACCTCCCAAGTCGGGACAACCTATGGCTACACCTTC
d_call: NA; v_call: TRBV4-2; clone_size: NA; j_call: TRBJ2-5; cdr3_aa: CASSQDFRSLETQYF; cdr3_nt: TGTGCCAGCAGCCAAGATTTTCGGTCATTGGAGACCCAGTACTTC
d_call: TRBD1; v_call: TRBV6-6; clone_size: once; j_call: TRBJ1-5; cdr3_aa: CASTTGGDNQPQHF; cdr3_nt: TGTGCCAGCACCACAGGGGGCGACAATCAGCCCCAGCATTTT
d_call: NA; v_call: TRBV30; clone_size: NA; j_call: TRBJ1-1; cdr3_aa: CAWSSNGGTEAFF; cdr3_nt: TGTGCCTGGAGTTCCAACGGGGGGACTGAAGCTTTCTTT
d_call: NA; v_call: TRBV18; clone_size: NA; j_call: TRBJ1-1; cdr3_aa: CASSPRSPARTEAFF; cdr3_nt: TGTGCCAGCTCACCCCGTAGTCCCGCGAGGACTGAAGCTTTCTTT
d_call: TRBD1; v_call: TRBV6-5; clone_size: NA; j_call: TRBJ1-2; cdr3_aa: CASSYGQGRGYTF; cdr3_nt: TGTGCCAGCAGTTACGGACAGGGCAGGGGCTACACCTTC
d_call: TRBD2; v_call: TRBV9; clone_size: NA; j_call: TRBJ2-2; cdr3_aa: CASSVLAGEINTGELFF; cdr3_nt: TGTGCCAGCAGCGTACTAGCGGGGGAAATAAACACCGGGGAGCTGTTTTTT
d_call: NA; v_call: TRBV2; clone_size: NA; j_call: TRBJ1-5; cdr3_aa: CASSAEQGRGPQHF; cdr3_nt: TGTGCCAGCAGCGCCGAACAGGGCCGGGGGCCCCAGCATTTT
d_call: TRBD1; v_call: TRBV5-5; clone_size: NA; j_call: TRBJ2-7; cdr3_aa: CASSFTGTGTYEQYF; cdr3_nt: TGTGCCAGCAGCTTCACCGGGACAGGGACCTACGAGCAGTACTTC
d_call: NA; v_call: TRBV5-1; clone_size: NA; j_call: TRBJ2-2; cdr3_aa: CASIPIPSATPTGELFF; cdr3_nt: TGCGCCAGCATCCCGATTCCTAGCGCCACCCCCACCGGGGAGCTGTTTTTT
d_call: NA; v_call: TRBV15; clone_size: NA; j_call: TRBJ2-5; cdr3_aa: CATSRPGNQETQYF; cdr3_nt: TGTGCCACCAGCAGGCCGGGGAACCAAGAGACCCAGTACTTC
d_call: TRBD2; v_call: TRBV18; clone_size: once; j_call: TRBJ2-7; cdr3_aa: CASSPPGLAGGPSEQYF; cdr3_nt: TGTGCCAGCTCACCACCGGGACTAGCGGGGGGGCCGAGCGAGCAGTACTTC
d_call: NA; v_call: TRBV6-4; clone_size: NA; j_call: TRBJ2-1; cdr3_aa: CASTLQVNEQFF; cdr3_nt: TGTGCCAGCACACTTCAGGTTAATGAGCAGTTCTTC
d_call: NA; v_call: TRBV11-2; clone_size: NA; j_call: TRBJ2-2; cdr3_aa: CASSPPGLKFTGELFF; cdr3_nt: TGTGCCAGCAGCCCGCCCGGTCTAAAATTCACCGGGGAGCTGTTTTTT
d_call: NA; v_call: TRBV5-8; clone_size: NA; j_call: TRBJ1-2; cdr3_aa: CASSFRLAGGPGGYTF; cdr3_nt: TGTGCCAGCAGCTTTCGGTTAGCTGGGGGCCCCGGTGGCTACACCTTC
d_call: TRBD2; v_call: TRBV6-5; clone_size: many; j_call: TRBJ2-2; cdr3_aa: CASSPGTSNTGELFF; cdr3_nt: TGTGCCAGCAGTCCCGGGACTAGTAACACCGGGGAGCTGTTTTTT
d_call: NA; v_call: TRBV5-4; clone_size: NA; j_call: TRBJ1-1; cdr3_aa: CASSFTGYSEAFF; cdr3_nt: TGTGCCAGCAGCTTCACAGGGTACTCGGAAGCTTTCTTT
d_call: TRBD1; v_call: TRBV2; clone_size: NA; j_call: TRBJ2-7; cdr3_aa: CASSETGALSYEQYF; cdr3_nt: TGTGCCAGCAGCGAAACAGGGGCCCTCTCCTACGAGCAGTACTTC
d_call: NA; v_call: TRBV7-2; clone_size: few; j_call: TRBJ1-1; cdr3_aa: CASSFSRDTEAFF; cdr3_nt: TGTGCCAGCAGCTTTAGTCGGGACACTGAAGCTTTCTTT
d_call: TRBD2; v_call: TRBV4-1; clone_size: NA; j_call: TRBJ2-7; cdr3_aa: CASSLVRTSATYEQYF; cdr3_nt: TGCGCCAGCAGTCTAGTAAGGACTAGCGCAACCTACGAGCAGTACTTC
d_call: TRBD2; v_call: TRBV2; clone_size: NA; j_call: TRBJ2-1; cdr3_aa: CAGGTTYNEQFF; cdr3_nt: TGTGCCGGGGGGACTACCTACAATGAGCAGTTCTTC